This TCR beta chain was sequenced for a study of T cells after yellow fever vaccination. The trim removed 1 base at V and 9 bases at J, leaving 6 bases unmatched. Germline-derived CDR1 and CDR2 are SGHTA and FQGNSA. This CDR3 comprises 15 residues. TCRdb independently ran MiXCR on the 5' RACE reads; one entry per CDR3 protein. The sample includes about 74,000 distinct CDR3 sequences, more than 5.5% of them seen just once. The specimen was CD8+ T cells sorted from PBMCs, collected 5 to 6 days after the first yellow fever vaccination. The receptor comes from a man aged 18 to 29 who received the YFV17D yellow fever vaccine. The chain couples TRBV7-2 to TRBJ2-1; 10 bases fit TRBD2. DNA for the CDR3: TGTGCCAGCAGCTTAGGAAGCGGGGGGGTCCCTGAGCAGTTCTTC. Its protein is CASSLGSGGVPEQFF.